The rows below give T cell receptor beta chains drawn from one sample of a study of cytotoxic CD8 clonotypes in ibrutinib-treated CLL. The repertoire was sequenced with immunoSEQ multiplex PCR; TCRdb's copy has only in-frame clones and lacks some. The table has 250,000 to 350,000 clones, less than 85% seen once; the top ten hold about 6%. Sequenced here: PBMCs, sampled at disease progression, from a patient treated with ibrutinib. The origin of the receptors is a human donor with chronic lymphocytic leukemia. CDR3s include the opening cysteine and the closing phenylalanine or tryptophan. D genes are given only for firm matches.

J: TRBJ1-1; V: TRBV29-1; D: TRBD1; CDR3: CSVPRTGGTLSTEAFF
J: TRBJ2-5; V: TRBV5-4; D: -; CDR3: CASSLRPGARETQYF
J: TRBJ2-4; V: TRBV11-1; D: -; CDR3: CASSPLQRGGNIQYF
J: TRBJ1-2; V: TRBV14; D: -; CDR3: CATWTAFYGYTF
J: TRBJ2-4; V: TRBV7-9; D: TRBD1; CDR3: CASSPTGGEAKNIQYF
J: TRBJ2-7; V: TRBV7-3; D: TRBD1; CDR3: CASSLGTGMTYEQYF
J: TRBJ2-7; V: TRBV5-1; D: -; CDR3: CASTPYQSSYEQYF
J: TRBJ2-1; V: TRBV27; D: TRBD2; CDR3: CAGVRASGGPKSYNEQFF
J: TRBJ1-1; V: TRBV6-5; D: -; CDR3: CASSEIRAEAFF
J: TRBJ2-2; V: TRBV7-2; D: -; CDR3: CASSSRYTGELFF
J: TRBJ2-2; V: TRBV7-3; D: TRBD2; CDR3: CASSSNRAGTVGELFF